The rows below give T cell receptor beta chains drawn from one sample of a study of shared clonotypes between healthy human individuals. Assay used: immunoSEQ multiplex PCR; TCRdb lists only in-frame clones, some missing. The sample carries about 2.1 million clones, approximately 94% recorded once. Sequencing used naive CD8+ T cells from PBMCs. The receptors originated from a man aged 18 to 30 in good health. Some clones in this sample may be carry-over from other donors' samples. The CDR3 runs from the conserved cysteine through the conserved F or W. The D gene is left open where the match is weak. Size tells how often a clone was seen (once, few, many) or the class of an expanded clone, and some rows leave it out.

.,.,TRBJ2-7,TRBV4-3,TGCGCCAGCAGCCCAGGTGCAGGGATCTACGAGCAGTACTTC,CASSPGAGIYEQYF
.,TRBD2,TRBJ2-1,TRBV6-5,TGTGCCAGCAGCCCCGATAGCGGGAGGGCTGAGCAGTTCTTC,CASSPDSGRAEQFF
.,.,TRBJ1-2,TRBV19,TGTGCCAGTAGCGTCCGGGGAGTTAACTATGGCTACACCTTC,CASSVRGVNYGYTF
.,TRBD2,TRBJ2-3,TRBV13,TGTGCCAGCAGCTTAGAAGGCGGGAGTCATCCCACAGATACGCAGTATTTT,CASSLEGGSHPTDTQYF
.,TRBD2,TRBJ2-6,TRBV13,TGTGCCAGCAGCTTAGGCAGTATTTCGGAGCTAGCGGGACTCGGAGGGGCCAACGTCCTGACTTTC,CASSLGSISELAGLGGANVLTF
.,TRBD2,TRBJ2-5,TRBV27,TGTGCCAGCAGCCCCCTGGTGGATCGCGGGGGGCTGGAGACCCAGTACTTC,CASSPLVDRGGLETQYF
.,.,TRBJ2-2,TRBV9,TGTGCCAGCAGCGTAGTTCGAGGCAGGGCGATGAACACCGGGGAGCTGTTTTTT,CASSVVRGRAMNTGELFF
.,TRBD2,TRBJ2-2,TRBV9,TGTGCCAGCAGCGTAGGGGGCGGGAGGAGTGGCACCGGGGAGCTGTTTTTT,CASSVGGGRSGTGELFF
.,TRBD1,TRBJ1-6,TRBV27,TGTGCCAGCAGTTCTAGGACAGGGGGTAATTCACCCCTCCACTTT,CASSSRTGGNSPLHF
.,.,TRBJ1-4,TRBV5-4,TGTGCCAGCAGCGTGGACACAAATAATGAAAAACTGTTTTTT,CASSVDTNNEKLFF
.,.,TRBJ2-1,TRBV6-5,TGTGCCAGCAGTTACTCGACAGCCAATGAGCAGTTCTTC,CASSYSTANEQFF
.,TRBD1,TRBJ1-1,TRBV6-5,TGTGCCAGCAGTTACTCTGACAGGGGCATGAACACTGAAGCTTTCTTT,CASSYSDRGMNTEAFF
.,TRBD2,TRBJ2-2,TRBV27,TGTGCCAGCAGTGGGGGGGTGCCCGGGGAGCTGTTTTTT,CASSGGVPGELFF
once,.,TRBJ2-5,TRBV10-2,TGCGCCAGCACAGGGGAGGGCTCGGGAGAGACCCAGTACTTC,CASTGEGSGETQYF
.,.,TRBJ1-2,TRBV15,TGTGCCACCAGCCCGAACAGGGTCATGGATGGCTACACCTTC,CATSPNRVMDGYTF
.,.,TRBJ2-1,TRBV19,TGTGCCAGTACCTCCCGTGGTGGGAGCGACAATGAGCAGTTCTTC,CASTSRGGSDNEQFF
.,.,TRBJ2-7,TRBV5-6,TGTGCCAGCAGCTTGTTCTACGAGCAGTACTTC,CASSLFYEQYF
.,.,TRBJ1-1,TRBV29-1,TGCAGCGTTGATGGGCAGGGGAGGAGAGAAGCTTTCTTT,CSVDGQGRREAFF
.,.,TRBJ2-3,TRBV7-9,TGTGCCAGCAGCCCACCGGCTAGCACAGATACGCAGTATTTT,CASSPPASTDTQYF
.,TRBD2,TRBJ2-7,TRBV27,TGTGCCAGCAGTTTACGCCTAGCGGTTCTCTCCTACGAGCAGTACTTC,CASSLRLAVLSYEQYF
.,.,TRBJ2-1,TRBV7-9,TGTGCCAGCAGCGTCCTCGGACAGGGAGGGAATGAGCAGTTCTTC,CASSVLGQGGNEQFF
.,.,TRBJ2-3,TRBV25-1,TGTGCCAGCAGTGAATTGCATAGGGATACGCAGTATTTT,CASSELHRDTQYF
.,TRBD1,TRBJ2-6,TRBV11-3,TGTGCCAGCAGCTTAGAGGCAGGGGGCCACTCTGGGGCCAACGTCCTGACTTTC,CASSLEAGGHSGANVLTF
once,.,TRBJ2-6,TRBV28,TGTGCCAGCAGTCCCCCCGGGCCATGGGGCTCTGGGGCCAACGTCCTGACTTTC,CASSPPGPWGSGANVLTF
.,.,TRBJ2-1,TRBV2,TGTGCCAGCTTATACAGGGTATCCTACAATGAGCAGTTCTTC,CASLYRVSYNEQFF
once,TRBD2,TRBJ2-1,TRBV7-9,TGTGCCAGCAGCTCGCCGGGACTAGCGGTAAGGAATGAGCAGTTCTTC,CASSSPGLAVRNEQFF
.,.,TRBJ1-2,TRBV28,TGTGCCAGCAGTTTATTCAGGCCAGGGAGGAGGGGGTACTATGGCTACACCTTC,CASSLFRPGRRGYYGYTF
.,.,TRBJ2-1,TRBV4-3,TGCGCCAGCAGCCAAGATCGCGGCAGGGGAAATGAGCAGTTCTTC,CASSQDRGRGNEQFF
.,TRBD2,TRBJ2-1,TRBV7-2,TGTGCCAGCAGTAGAGGACTAGCAAGGGGGTACAATGAGCAGTTCTTC,CASSRGLARGYNEQFF
few,.,TRBJ1-1,TRBV11-2,TGTGCCACCGAGGAGTTACACACTGAAGCTTTCTTT,CATEELHTEAFF
.,.,TRBJ2-2,TRBV5-1,TGCGCCAGCAGCTTGGACAGGGGAGGGGCAATGCCCGGGGAGCTGTTTTTT,CASSLDRGGAMPGELFF
.,.,TRBJ2-7,TRBV14,TGTGCCAGCAGCCAATCGTACTCCTACGAGCAGTACTTC,CASSQSYSYEQYF
.,.,TRBJ1-5,TRBV6-5,TGTGCCAGCAATTTTATCGGGCACGGTAATCAGCCCCAGCATTTT,CASNFIGHGNQPQHF
once,.,TRBJ2-7,TRBV27,TGTGCCAGCAGTTTATCTAAGGGCGGGCTATACTACGAGCAGTACTTC,CASSLSKGGLYYEQYF
once,.,TRBJ2-7,TRBV27,TGTGCCAGCAGTTCGAACCAGGGGTACGAGCAGTACTTC,CASSSNQGYEQYF
.,TRBD1,TRBJ1-2,TRBV29-1,TGCAGCGCCCGGGACAGTTATGGCTACACCTTC,CSARDSYGYTF
.,.,TRBJ2-5,TRBV6-5,TGTGCCAGCAGCCCCCTGCGGGGAGCGGAGACCCAGTACTTC,CASSPLRGAETQYF
.,TRBD1,TRBJ1-3,TRBV4-1,TGCGCCAGCAGCCAACCCGGGACAGCTGGAAACACCATATATTTT,CASSQPGTAGNTIYF
.,.,TRBJ2-2,TRBV14,TGTGCCAGCAGCCAAGGGGGGGTGATGGAAACCGGGGAGCTGTTTTTT,CASSQGGVMETGELFF
once,.,TRBJ2-6,TRBV10-1,TGCGCCAGCAGTGGAAGGCTTCCTGGGGCCAACGTCCTGACTTTC,CASSGRLPGANVLTF
.,.,TRBJ2-7,TRBV10-2,TGCGCCAGCAGTGACGACTCGTTCGAGCAGTACTTC,CASSDDSFEQYF
.,.,TRBJ2-7,TRBV2,TGTGCCAGCAGTGATCCCGGGGTGGGTTACGAGCAGTACTTC,CASSDPGVGYEQYF
.,TRBD2,TRBJ2-1,TRBV7-9,TGTGCCAGCAGCCAGGGGACTAGCGTGAACAATGAGCAGTTCTTC,CASSQGTSVNNEQFF
.,TRBD1,TRBJ1-1,TRBV19,TGTGCCAGTAGCGGGGGTCAGGGGGCGGCCTCTGAAGCTTTCTTT,CASSGGQGAASEAFF
.,.,TRBJ1-2,TRBV14,TGTGCCAGCAGCCAAGCACCCACCACCTATGGCTACACCTTC,CASSQAPTTYGYTF
.,TRBD1,TRBJ1-2,TRBV28,TGTGCCAGCAGTAGGGACAGGGGTTCTACAAACTATGGCTACACCTTC,CASSRDRGSTNYGYTF
.,TRBD1,TRBJ2-3,TRBV11-2,TGTGCCAGCAGCCCTCCGGGACAGGGGTTTGTTGATACGCAGTATTTT,CASSPPGQGFVDTQYF
.,.,TRBJ1-4,TRBV7-9,TGTGCCAGCAGCTACGTAGGTGAGGGGGCTAATGAAAAACTGTTTTTT,CASSYVGEGANEKLFF
.,.,TRBJ2-3,TRBV9,TGTGCCAGCAGCGATGAGGAGGGAGCGGCCACAGATACGCAGTATTTT,CASSDEEGAATDTQYF
.,.,TRBJ1-1,TRBV28,TGTGCCAGCAGTTTAACAGCGGACACTGAAGCTTTCTTT,CASSLTADTEAFF
.,TRBD1,TRBJ2-7,TRBV19,TGTGCCAGTAGTGTCCGGACAGGGACCAACGAGCAGTACTTC,CASSVRTGTNEQYF
.,.,TRBJ1-1,TRBV7-9,TGTGCCAGCAGCTTATCTCTTAGGGGTACTGAAGCTTTCTTT,CASSLSLRGTEAFF
.,.,TRBJ2-7,TRBV27,TGTGCCAGCAGTTTAGGGACTGCAGGGTACGAGCAGTACTTC,CASSLGTAGYEQYF
.,.,TRBJ1-4,TRBV27,TGTGCCACCGCCCTCCGGGAGAGGGGTAATGAAAAACTGTTTTTT,CATALRERGNEKLFF
.,TRBD1,TRBJ2-1,TRBV13,TGTGCCAGCAGCACCGGGACAGGAGGCTCCTACAATGAGCAGTTCTTC,CASSTGTGGSYNEQFF